This TCR beta chain stems from a study of cytomegalovirus exposure and HLA in healthy donors. Here immunoSEQ multiplex PCR was the method, and the copy in TCRdb shows in-frame clones only, minus some. This table holds hundreds of thousands of clones, around nine tenths found once. V lost 0 bases to trimming and J lost 1 base; unmatched junction nucleotides: 2. Per the germline V gene, CDR1 is MNHEY and CDR2 is SVGAGI. The CDR3 consists of 16 residues. V and J are TRBV6-5 and TRBJ2-3; TRBD1 agrees at 9 bases. The material sequenced was PBMCs. This sequence was found in a man younger than 35 in good health and CMV-seronegative. CDR3 residues: CASSYSTGGGTDTQYF. CDR3 nucleotides: TGTGCCAGCAGTTACTCAACAGGGGGCGGCACAGATACGCAGTATTTT.